This T cell receptor (beta chain) comes out of a study of T cell repertoires in cytomegalovirus infection. Study background: Shared public TCR beta signatures pointed to both CMV infection and a matching HLA type.

TCRdb independently ran MiXCR on the reads; one entry per CDR3 protein. This sample has 200,000 or so distinct CDR3 sequences, with around 20% found just once. The germline CDR1 and CDR2 sequences are SGHRS and YFSETQ. Trimming cost V 4 bases and J 2 bases, with 10 bases left between them. This CDR3 spans 13 amino acids. This sequence originates from a human donor in good health (CMV status not recorded). Some clones in this sample may be carry-over from other donors' samples. The V and J genes are TRBV5-1 and TRBJ2-7; perhaps TRBD2 as D (5 bases). Sequencing was performed on PBMCs. The CDR3 bases are TGCGCCAGCAGCCCCGGGATCACCTACGAGCAGTACTTC. It yields the protein CASSPGITYEQYF.